Following are 3 T cell receptor beta chains from one sample sequenced in a study of T-cell reconstitution after alpha-beta-depleted transplantation in children. Unique molecular identifiers featured in how the TCRbeta library was prepared. TCRdb reanalysed the PCR reads using MiXCR and keeps one entry per CDR3 protein. Among 100,000 to 120,000 distinct CDR3 sequences listed, 5.5% to 6.5% were seen once. The starting material was PBMCs, mostly from graft donor cells, obtained 360 days after TCRalphabeta/CD19-depleted stem cell transplant. These receptors all stem from a male patient between 2 and 15 years old who had a stem cell transplant for acute lymphoblastic leukemia, so the T cells may come from the graft donor.

This clonotype was detected many times. The DNA for the CDR3 is TGTGCTAGTGGTTTTGGAGGAAACAATGAGCAGTTCTTC. Amino acids: CASGFGGNNEQFF. V gene TRBV12-5 combines with J gene TRBJ2-1, with D maybe TRBD2 (5 bases). CDR3 size: 13 residues. The germline V and J ends were trimmed by 3 bases and 5 bases, with 8 bases remaining between them. Germline CDR1 and CDR2: LGHNT and FRNRAP.

This clonotype was seen many times. This rearrangement joins TRBV7-9 to TRBJ2-2, with D tentatively TRBD2 (5 bases). The CDR3 is 15 residues long. V was cut by 10 bases and J by 2 bases, with 17 bases left in between. Germline values: CDR1 SEHNR, CDR2 FQNEAQ (reference sequence). CDR3 sequence reads: CAKGPSGKNTGELFF. For the CDR3, the DNA is TGTGCCAAGGGCCCAAGCGGAAAAAACACCGGGGAGCTGTTTTTT. Based on the CDR3 plus reference TRBV7-9 and TRBJ2-2, the full variable domain is DTGVSQNPRHKITKRGQNVTFRCDPISEHNRLYWYRQTLGQGPEFLTYFQNEAQLEKSRLLSDRFSAERPKGSFSTLEIQRTEQGDSAMYLCAKGPSGKNTGELFFGEGSRLTVL.

This clonotype was observed many times. The rearrangement links TRBV5-1 to TRBJ2-7; 13 bases align to TRBD2. The CDR3 is 15 amino acids. Trimming removed 1 base from V and 6 bases from J; junction bases left unmatched: 4. Germline V CDR1 and CDR2: SGHRS, YFSETQ. The CDR3 sequence is CASSLLGTSGTEQYF. Here the CDR3 DNA reads TGCGCCAGCAGCTTGCTTGGGACTAGCGGGACCGAGCAGTACTTC.